These 31 T cell receptor beta chains came from one sample sequenced in a study of shared clonotypes between healthy human individuals. The repertoire was sequenced with immunoSEQ multiplex PCR; TCRdb's copy has only in-frame clones and lacks some. The sample gives roughly 2.4 million clones, roughly 95% of which show up once; around 0.13% is in the top ten. The sample consisted of naive CD4+ T cells sorted from blood. Subset reported: CD45RA+ positively selected. Every receptor here comes from a man aged 18-30 years in good health.

The chain uses TRBV6-6 and TRBJ1-1, with a possible D match to TRBD1 (6 bases). Germline loops: CDR1 MNHNY, CDR2 SVGAGI (reference sequence). Trimming removed 2 bases from V and 7 bases from J, with 20 bases in between. The CDR3 covers 16 residues. CDR3 in DNA: TGTGCCAGCAGTTACAGGGACATTCTACGTTCTGGTGAAGCTTTCTTT. Translation gives CASSYRDILRSGEAFF.

This clone showed up just a few times. The CDR3 here is CASSGDENSPLHF. In DNA, the CDR3 is TGTGCCAGCAGTGGGGACGAGAATTCACCCCTCCACTTT. This sequence joins TRBV2 and TRBJ1-6; possibly TRBD1 for D (5 bases). Trimming removed 4 bases at V and 7 bases at J, with 8 bases between. Germline loops: CDR1 SNHLY, CDR2 FYNNEI. There are 13 residues in the CDR3.

This sequence joins TRBV11-2 and TRBJ2-2, with D possibly called TRBD1 or TRBD2 (5 bases each). The ends were cut back, 4 bases at V and 4 bases at J, with 10 bases in the middle. Germline loops: CDR1 SGHAT, CDR2 FQNNGV. CDR3 length: 14 amino acids. In DNA, the CDR3 is TGTGCCAGCAGCTGGGGGTGGAGCACCGGGGAGCTGTTTTTT. Encoded protein: CASSWGWSTGELFF.

The CDR3, as DNA: TGTGCCAGCAGCTTTTCCGGAGATAGCAATCAGCCCCAGCATTTT. Its protein product is CASSFSGDSNQPQHF. This chain uses TRBV11-2 with TRBJ1-5, with D unclear. The CDR3 covers 15 residues. Germline CDR1 SGHAT, CDR2 FQNNGV. The V gene lost 3 bases and the J gene lost 0 bases, with 9 bases spanning the gap.

The chain is built from TRBV6-1 and TRBJ2-3; 8 positions match TRBD2. This CDR3 contains 14 residues. V was clipped by 7 bases and J by 1 base; unmatched bases: 4. CDR1 MNHNS and CDR2 SASEGT come from the germline V gene. The CDR3 spells CASNPAGGTDTQYF. The CDR3 coding sequence is TGTGCCAGCAACCCAGCGGGGGGCACAGATACGCAGTATTTT.

The chain joins TRBV10-3 to TRBJ2-2; 10 nucleotides align to TRBD2. This CDR3 is 13 amino acids long. Trimming cost V 9 bases and J 5 bases; bases outside gene matches: 3. Germline V gene lookup returns CDR1 ENHRY and CDR2 SYGVKD. The CDR3 DNA reads TGTGCCATAGCGGGAGGGGAAACCGGGGAGCTGTTTTTT. Translated, it gives CAIAGGETGELFF.

V gene TRBV7-2 combines with J gene TRBJ1-3; D is ambiguous. Germline V gene sequence: CDR1 SGHTA, CDR2 FQGNSA. This CDR3 is built from 15 residues. With 4 bases removed from V and 3 bases from J, the gap between germline ends came to 13 bases. The CDR3 here is CASSWATRVGNTIYF. CDR3 sequence (DNA): TGTGCCAGCAGCTGGGCGACAAGGGTTGGAAACACCATATATTTT.

The genes are TRBV5-5 and TRBJ1-2; D unclear. Germline V gene data show CDR1 as SGHKS and CDR2 as YYEKEE (reference sequence). The CDR3 runs to 14 residues. Trimming took 4 bases from V and 5 from J, leaving 15 bases between them. The CDR3 region has the DNA TGTGCCAGCAGCCGCGTCCAGCTCCCGTATGGCTACACCTTC. This encodes CASSRVQLPYGYTF.

V and J are TRBV6-1 and TRBJ1-6; unclear D gene. CDR1 and CDR2 from the germline V gene are MNHNS and SASEGT. Deletions cut 6 bases from V and 1 base from J, with 10 bases between. This CDR3 is 15 amino acids long. The CDR3 coding sequence is TGTGCCAGCAGCAAACAAGGTTCCTATAATTCACCCCTCCACTTT. Its protein product is CASSKQGSYNSPLHF.

This chain uses TRBV11-2 with TRBJ1-2, with 8 positions matching TRBD1. V was pared by 5 bases and J by 5 bases, with 7 bases of the junction left unmatched. The CDR3 runs to 14 residues. In germline, CDR1 is SGHAT, CDR2 FQNNGV. The CDR3 DNA reads as TGTGCCAGCAGCCTACGGACAGGGCAGTATGGCTACACCTTC. Translation: CASSLRTGQYGYTF.

The chain joins TRBV19 to TRBJ1-3, with TRBD1 matching 7 bases. The length of the CDR3 is 15 residues. The germline V gene has CDR1 LNHDA and CDR2 SQIVND (reference sequence). V shed 5 bases, J shed 1 base, and the junction held 5 bases outside the gene matches. This chain's CDR3 is CASSVQGRSGNTIYF. The DNA of the CDR3 is TGTGCCAGTAGTGTACAGGGGAGATCTGGAAACACCATATATTTT. The complete variable domain, with remaining parts taken from reference TRBV19 and TRBJ1-3, reads DGGITQSPKYLFRKEGQNVTLSCEQNLNHDAMYWYRQDPGQGLRLIYYSQIVNDFQKGDIAEGYSVSREKKESFPLTVTSAQKNPTAFYLCASSVQGRSGNTIYFGEGSWLTVV.

This chain uses TRBV5-6 with TRBJ2-4, with D maybe TRBD1 (6 bases). Germline V gene lookup returns CDR1 SGHDT and CDR2 YYEEEE. The CDR3 runs 13 residues. Between the trimmed V and J ends, which lost 3 bases and 6 bases, there was a span of 10 bases. The CDR3 here is CASSSGDPNIQYF. The CDR3 DNA reads as TGTGCCAGCAGCTCAGGGGATCCAAACATTCAGTACTTC.

This sequence joins TRBV7-9 and TRBJ2-7, with 7 bases aligning to TRBD1. V was pared by 1 base and J by 9 bases, with 9 bases of the junction left unmatched. Germline V gene data show CDR1 as SEHNR and CDR2 as FQNEAQ (reference sequence). The CDR3 covers 14 residues. CDR3 in amino acids: CASSLEGGLERQYF. CDR3 nucleotide sequence: TGTGCCAGCAGCTTAGAAGGGGGCCTCGAACGGCAGTACTTC.

This chain joins TRBV18 and TRBJ2-3; possible D gene TRBD1, 6 bases. The CDR3 has 14 amino acids. From germline, CDR1 is KGHSH and CDR2 LQKENI. V lost 5 bases and J lost 3, with 12 bases in between. The CDR3 reads CASSKQGGTDTQYF. CDR3 bases: TGTGCCAGCTCAAAACAGGGTGGGACAGATACGCAGTATTTT. The variable domain in full, completed from reference TRBV18 and TRBJ2-3, reads NAGVMQNPRHLVRRRGQEARLRCSPMKGHSHVYWYRQLPEEGLKFMVYLQKENIIDESGMPKERFSAEFPKEGPSILRIQQVVRGDSAAYFCASSKQGGTDTQYFGPGTRLTVL.

A single count supports this clone. The rearrangement uses TRBV11-2 and TRBJ2-1, with TRBD2 as a possible D gene (6 bases). V was cut by 6 bases and J by 10 bases, with 13 bases left in between. The germline gives CDR1 SGHAT, CDR2 FQNNGV. The CDR3 length is 12 residues. The CDR3 DNA follows: TGTGCCAGCAGTCGTAGCGGACGCGAGCAGTTCTTC. It specifies CASSRSGREQFF.

The chain uses TRBV6-6 and TRBJ2-2; tentative D call: TRBD2 (5 bases). The CDR3 extends over 16 amino acids. Germline V gene data show CDR1 as MNHNY and CDR2 as SVGAGI (reference sequence). The V gene lost 3 bases and the J gene lost 6 bases, with 17 bases spanning the gap. CDR3 sequence reads: CASSYPASLYPGELFF. The CDR3 coding sequence is TGTGCCAGCAGTTATCCTGCTAGCTTGTATCCCGGGGAGCTGTTTTTT.

This clone was seen only once. This sequence joins TRBV29-1 and TRBJ2-7; 8 bases match TRBD1. CDR3 length: 12 residues. The germline CDR1 and CDR2 sequences are SQVTM and ANQGSEA. Trimming removed 6 bases from V and 5 bases from J; junction bases left unmatched: 6. CDR3 DNA sequence: TGCAGCGTACGGACAGGGTTGCACGAGCAGTACTTC. It translates to CSVRTGLHEQYF.

The V call is TRBV6-6, the J call TRBJ1-1, with 7 bases fitting TRBD1. The CDR3 covers 13 residues. The V gene end was trimmed by 8 bases and the J gene end by 1 base; junction bases not matched to a gene: 4. CDR1 and CDR2 (germline): MNHNY, SVGAGI (reference sequence). The CDR3 region is CASRQGQNTEAFF. In DNA, the CDR3 is TGTGCCAGCCGACAGGGCCAGAACACTGAAGCTTTCTTT.

The chain couples TRBV10-2 to TRBJ2-7, with D unclear. Trimming shortened V by 10 bases and J by 2 bases, and 12 bases separated the two germline ends. CDR1 WSHSY and CDR2 SAAADI come from the germline V gene. The CDR3 is made up of 12 amino acids. The CDR3 DNA reads TGCGCCACTAATACAGCTACCTACGAGCAGTACTTC. Translating gives CATNTATYEQYF.

A remark on this clone: The same CDR3 can be traced to other DNA sequences in this sample. The rearrangement joins TRBV7-2 to TRBJ1-1; TRBD1 might be the D (6 bases). V was clipped by 6 bases and J by 0 bases, with 11 bases between them. Per the germline V gene, CDR1 is SGHTA and CDR2 is FQGNSA. CDR3 length equals 14 residues. CDR3 DNA sequence: TGTGCCAGCAGTCCAGACAGGTTGAACACTGAAGCTTTCTTT. This sequence encodes CASSPDRLNTEAFF.

The chain couples TRBV11-2 to TRBJ1-6, with a weak D call TRBD1 (5 bases). The germline gives CDR1 SGHAT, CDR2 FQNNGV. This CDR3 has 17 amino acids. Trimming removed 0 bases at V and 7 bases at J, with 16 bases between. DNA for the CDR3: TGTGCCAGCAGCTTAGAGAGTCGGGGGTTTGGGAATTCACCCCTCCACTTT. The encoded protein is CASSLESRGFGNSPLHF.

The chain employs TRBV5-6 and TRBJ2-3, with D perhaps matching TRBD2 (5 bases). There are 17 residues in the CDR3. CDR1 is SGHDT, CDR2 YYEEEE, per germline. V lost 0 bases and J lost 2, with 16 bases in between. CDR3 sequence reads: CASSLVPGNVPTDTQYF. CDR3 nucleotide sequence: TGTGCCAGCAGCTTGGTCCCGGGGAACGTTCCCACAGATACGCAGTATTTT.

The J gene is TRBJ2-7, the V gene TRBV19; D is tentatively TRBD1 or TRBD2 (5 bases each). V lost 4 bases to trimming and J lost 6 bases, with 13 bases between them. Germline values: CDR1 LNHDA, CDR2 SQIVND (reference sequence). The CDR3 spans 13 residues. CDR3 residues: CASSTGPGGEQYF. DNA for the CDR3: TGTGCCAGTAGTACGGGGCCTGGGGGCGAGCAGTACTTC. Looking up the rest from reference TRBV19 and TRBJ2-7 gives the full variable domain: DGGITQSPKYLFRKEGQNVTLSCEQNLNHDAMYWYRQDPGQGLRLIYYSQIVNDFQKGDIAEGYSVSREKKESFPLTVTSAQKNPTAFYLCASSTGPGGEQYFGPGTRLTVT.

The chain couples TRBV28 to TRBJ1-2; D call uncertain. Germline assignment: CDR1 MDHEN and CDR2 SYDVKM. CDR3 length: 13 amino acids. The germline V and J ends were trimmed by 3 bases and 7 bases, with 12 bases remaining between them. The CDR3 region is CASSFPPPGGYTF. In DNA form, the CDR3 reads TGTGCCAGCAGTTTTCCACCCCCTGGTGGCTACACCTTC.

This clone was detected only once. The chain employs TRBV30 and TRBJ1-2; tentative D call: TRBD1 (6 bases). The CDR3 runs 13 residues. Between the trimmed V and J ends, which lost 2 bases and 2 bases, there was a span of 9 bases. Germline lookup yields CDR1 GTSNPN and CDR2 SVGIG (reference sequence). The CDR3 loop is CAWSSRGNYGYTF. The CDR3 DNA is TGTGCCTGGAGTAGCAGGGGAAACTATGGCTACACCTTC.

This clone was picked up one time. The chain uses TRBV18 and TRBJ2-7; D is possibly TRBD1 (6 bases). The CDR3 length is 16 residues. Germline CDR1 is KGHSH and CDR2 is LQKENI. The V and J ends lost 2 bases and 7 bases respectively, with 21 bases between them. As DNA, the CDR3 is TGTGCCAGCTCACCAATTAGCCCGGGACAACTCGGGGAGCAGTACTTC. Translation gives CASSPISPGQLGEQYF.

The chain has TRBV5-1 and TRBJ2-5, with D possibly being TRBD1 (6 bases). This CDR3 contains 15 residues. Germline CDR1 reads SGHRS; CDR2 reads YFSETQ. V was shortened by 4 bases and J by 2 bases, with 15 bases between the two germline ends. CDR3: CASSAETGPQETQYF. The CDR3, as DNA: TGCGCCAGCAGCGCGGAGACAGGACCACAAGAGACCCAGTACTTC.

The count of this clone is one. The genes are TRBV6-5 and TRBJ2-1; 8 bases are shared with TRBD2. From germline, CDR1 is MNHEY and CDR2 SVGAGI. This CDR3 is built from 16 residues. V shed 0 bases and J 6 bases; nucleotides not matched to a gene: 7. For the CDR3, the DNA is TGTGCCAGCAGTTACTCTTCCAGCGGGGGTCGCAATGAGCAGTTCTTC. Amino acid sequence: CASSYSSSGGRNEQFF.

CDR3 sequence: CASSLDARGWDTQYF. In DNA, the CDR3 is TGCGCCAGCAGCTTGGATGCCAGGGGATGGGATACGCAGTATTTT. This chain joins TRBV5-1 and TRBJ2-3, with D perhaps TRBD1 (6 bases). V lost 0 bases, J lost 6 bases, and 14 bases lay in between. Germline V lookup: CDR1 SGHRS, CDR2 YFSETQ. This CDR3 comprises 15 residues.

The CDR3 protein is CASSIQSETQYF. DNA of the CDR3: TGTGCCAGTAGTATACAGTCGGAGACCCAGTACTTC. The chain recombines TRBV19 with TRBJ2-5, with D uncertain. V shed 2 bases and J shed 5 bases, with 6 bases lying between them. Germline loops: CDR1 LNHDA, CDR2 SQIVND (reference sequence). The CDR3 loop spans 12 amino acids.

CDR3 residues: CASSEYLTGARGYTF. The CDR3 DNA is TGTGCCAGCAGTGAATATTTAACAGGGGCTCGCGGCTACACCTTC. The chain recombines TRBV25-1 with TRBJ1-2, with TRBD1 matching 7 bases. The V segment lost 0 bases and the J segment 8 bases; nucleotides outside the gene matches: 9. Germline lookup yields CDR1 MGHDK and CDR2 SYGVNS. The CDR3 has 15 residues.